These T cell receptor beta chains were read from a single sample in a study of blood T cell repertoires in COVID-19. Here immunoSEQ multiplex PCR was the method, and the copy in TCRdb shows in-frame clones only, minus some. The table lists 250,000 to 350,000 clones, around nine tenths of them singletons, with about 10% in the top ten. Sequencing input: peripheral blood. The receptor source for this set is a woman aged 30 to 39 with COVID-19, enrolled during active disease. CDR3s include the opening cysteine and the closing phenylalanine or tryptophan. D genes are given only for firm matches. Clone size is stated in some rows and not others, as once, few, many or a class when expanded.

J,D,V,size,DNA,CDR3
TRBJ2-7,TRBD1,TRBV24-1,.,TGTGCCACCCTATCTGGTAGGACAGGGGTCTACGAGCAGTACTTC,CATLSGRTGVYEQYF
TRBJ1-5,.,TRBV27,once,TGTGCCAGCAGTTTATCCGCGGACTATAGCAATCAGCCCCAGCATTTT,CASSLSADYSNQPQHF
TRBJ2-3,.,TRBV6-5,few,TGTGCCAGCTCCCTCGGGCTAGCATTTAGAGATACGCAGTATTTT,CASSLGLAFRDTQYF
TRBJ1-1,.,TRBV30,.,TGTGCCTGGAGTCGGGGGGTGAGCACTGAAGCTTTCTTT,CAWSRGVSTEAFF
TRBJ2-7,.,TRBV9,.,TGTGCCAGCAGCGTCATGGAGGAGCCATACGAGCAGTACTTC,CASSVMEEPYEQYF
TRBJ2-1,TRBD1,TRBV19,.,TGTGCCAGTAGTATTGGGCAGGGGGAGTACAATGAGCAGTTCTTC,CASSIGQGEYNEQFF
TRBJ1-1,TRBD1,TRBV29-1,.,TGCAGCTCGACCGGGACAGCGAACACTGAAGCTTTCTTT,CSSTGTANTEAFF
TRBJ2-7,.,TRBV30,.,TGTGCCTGGGGTGGGGGAGGCTACGAGCAGTACTTC,CAWGGGGYEQYF
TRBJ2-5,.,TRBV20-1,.,TGCAGTGCACAGTTCCAAGAGACCCAGTACTTC,CSAQFQETQYF
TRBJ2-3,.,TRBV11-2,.,TGTGCCAGCAGCTTATTACCCCGGACAGATACGCAGTATTTT,CASSLLPRTDTQYF
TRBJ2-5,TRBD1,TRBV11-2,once,TGTGCCAGCAGCTTCAGCCGGGACAGGGTAGGAGAGACCCAGTACTTC,CASSFSRDRVGETQYF
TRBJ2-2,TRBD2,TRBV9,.,TGTGCCAGCAGCGTAACTAGCGGGATTTTCACCGGGGAGCTGTTTTTT,CASSVTSGIFTGELFF
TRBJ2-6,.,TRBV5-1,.,TGCGCCAGCAGCCGCGTTCAGGGGTCTGGGGCCAACGTCCTGACTTTC,CASSRVQGSGANVLTF
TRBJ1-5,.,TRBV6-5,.,TGTGCCAGCAGGAACGGGGGGACAAAAAATCAGCCCCAGCATTTT,CASRNGGTKNQPQHF
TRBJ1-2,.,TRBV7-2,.,TGTGCCAGCAGCGCCATGGCCGCAGAATATGGCTACACCTTC,CASSAMAAEYGYTF
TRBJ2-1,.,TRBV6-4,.,TGTGCCAGCAGCCGAGGCCCAGTAGATGAGCAGTTCTTC,CASSRGPVDEQFF
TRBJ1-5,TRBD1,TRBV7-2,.,TGTGCCAGCAGCTTATACGGCAGGGGGGGCAATCAGCCCCAGCATTTT,CASSLYGRGGNQPQHF
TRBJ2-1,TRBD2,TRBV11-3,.,TGTGCCAGCAGCCTTCTAGCGGGAGACGGCAATGAGCAGTTCTTC,CASSLLAGDGNEQFF
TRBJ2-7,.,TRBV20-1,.,TGCAGTGCTAGTTTCCCTCCTAACTCCTACGAGCAGTACTTC,CSASFPPNSYEQYF
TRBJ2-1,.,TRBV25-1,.,TGTGCCAGCAGTGAAGAGGTTGGTCTTCCCCTCAATGAGCAGTTCTTC,CASSEEVGLPLNEQFF
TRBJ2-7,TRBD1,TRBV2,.,TGTGCCAGCAGCCGGGACAGGGGGACGAACGAGCAGTACTTC,CASSRDRGTNEQYF
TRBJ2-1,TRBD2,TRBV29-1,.,TGCAGCGCCTCCGGGACTACCCCAAGGGCCTACAATGAGCAGTTCTTC,CSASGTTPRAYNEQFF
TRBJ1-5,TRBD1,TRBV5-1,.,TGCGCCAGCAGCCCGGGACAGCCGGCGGTCCAGCCCCAGCATTTT,CASSPGQPAVQPQHF
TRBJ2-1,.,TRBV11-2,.,TGTGCCAGCAGCTTAGGCCCCCAGGGGGAGCAGTTCTTC,CASSLGPQGEQFF
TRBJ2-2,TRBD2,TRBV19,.,TGTGCCAGTAGTATAGGGCGGGAGAGCCGGGAGCTGTTTTTT,CASSIGRESRELFF
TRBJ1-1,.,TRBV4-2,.,TGTGCCAGCAGCCAAGACTGGACATTTGGAGTCGCTTTCTTT,CASSQDWTFGVAFF
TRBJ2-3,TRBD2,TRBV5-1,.,TGCGCCAGCAGCTTTGCCAGCGGGGCCACAGATACGCAGTATTTT,CASSFASGATDTQYF
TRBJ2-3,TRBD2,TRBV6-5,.,TGTGCCAGCGGTCGGGGGGTTAACACAGATACGCAGTATTTT,CASGRGVNTDTQYF
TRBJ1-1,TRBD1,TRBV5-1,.,TGCGCCAGCAGCTTTTTTCGGGGACAGGGAGGGGACACTGAAGCTTTCTTT,CASSFFRGQGGDTEAFF
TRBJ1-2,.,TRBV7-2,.,TGTGCCAGCAGCTCCAGACCCGGGACTGTTAACTATGGCTACACCTTC,CASSSRPGTVNYGYTF
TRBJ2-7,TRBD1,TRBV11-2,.,TGTGCCAGCAGCTGGAACCGGGACAGGACCTACGAGCAGTACTTC,CASSWNRDRTYEQYF
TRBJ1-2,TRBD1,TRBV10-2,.,TGCGCCAGCAGCCACTCGCCCACCGGGACAGGGCCAGGCTACACCTTC,CASSHSPTGTGPGYTF
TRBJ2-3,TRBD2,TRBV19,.,TGTGCCAGTAGTTTGGGGACTAGCGGGAGTGCAGATACGCAGTATTTT,CASSLGTSGSADTQYF
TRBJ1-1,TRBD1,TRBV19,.,TGTGCCAGTAGTATTGGTGACAGGGGGACGAACACTGAAGCTTTCTTT,CASSIGDRGTNTEAFF
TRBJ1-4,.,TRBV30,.,TGTGCCTGGGGGAACAGGGAAGCTAATGAAAAACTGTTTTTT,CAWGNREANEKLFF
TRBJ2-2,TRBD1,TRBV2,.,TGTGCCAGCGGGGGACAGGGATCGAACACCGGGGAGCTGTTTTTT,CASGGQGSNTGELFF